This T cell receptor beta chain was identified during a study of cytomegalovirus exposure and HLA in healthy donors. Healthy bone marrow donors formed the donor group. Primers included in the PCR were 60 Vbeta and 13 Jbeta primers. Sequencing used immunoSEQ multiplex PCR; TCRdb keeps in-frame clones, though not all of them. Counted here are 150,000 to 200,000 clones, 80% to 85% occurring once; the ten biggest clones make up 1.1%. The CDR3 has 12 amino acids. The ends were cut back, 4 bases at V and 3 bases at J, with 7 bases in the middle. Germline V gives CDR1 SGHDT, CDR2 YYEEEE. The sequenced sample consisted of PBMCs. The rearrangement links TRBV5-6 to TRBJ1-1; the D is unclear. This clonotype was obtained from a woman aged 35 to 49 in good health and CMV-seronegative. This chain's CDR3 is CASSLGDTEAFF. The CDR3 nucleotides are TGTGCCAGCAGCCTGGGAGACACTGAAGCTTTCTTT.